This T cell receptor (beta chain) originates from a study of T cell clonality in common variable immunodeficiency. V shed 2 bases and J 5 bases; nucleotides not matched to a gene: 6. The CDR3 runs to 16 residues. The germline V gene encodes CDR1 MNHEY and CDR2 SMNVEV (reference sequence). In its sample, this clone was seen many times. The sequence runs out 3 residues before the end of the CDR3; the remainder is reconstructed from the germline J gene. Sequencing used immunoSEQ multiplex PCR; TCRdb keeps in-frame clones, though not all of them. The sample was found to contain about 39,000 clones, and every one recurs.

Sequencing was done on a sample of peripheral blood mononuclear cells. V gene TRBV27 combines with J gene TRBJ2-1; 10 nucleotides agree with TRBD2. The TCR was taken from a person aged 18 to 75 in good health. The CDR3 bases that were read are TGTGCCAGCAGTTTAGGACTAGCGGACCCTCACAATGAG. It yields the protein CASSLGLADPHNE. The full CDR3 protein is CASSLGLADPHNEQFF.